The 25 T cell receptor beta chains in this list originate from one sample, sequenced in a study of radiation and T cells in renal cell carcinoma. Time point of the sample: blood 4 weeks post-SBRT, at nephrectomy. Treatment denoted: 15 Gy SBRT to primary tumor, nephrectomy 4 weeks later. The protocol was immunoSEQ multiplex PCR, while the TCRdb copy is restricted to in-frame clones and leaves out a portion. The table lists roughly 61,000 clones, around 80% of them singletons. The sequencing here drew on blood, taken from a patient whose treatment included radiotherapy and nephrectomy. The receptors come from a man in his 60s with renal cell carcinoma.

The chain links TRBV9 to TRBJ1-1; 9 bases agree with TRBD1. V dropped 4 bases and J dropped 5; count of bases not matched to a gene: 6. The CDR3 has 14 residues. Germline-derived CDR1 and CDR2 are SGDLS and YYNGEE. This CDR3 reads CASSNGQGKTEAFF. DNA of the CDR3: TGTGCCAGCAGCAACGGACAGGGGAAGACTGAAGCTTTCTTT.

This clone came up a few times. V is TRBV7-8 and J is TRBJ2-7; 8 nucleotides align to TRBD2. J gave up 8 bases and V 5 bases, and 23 bases lay outside the gene matches. CDR3 length: 18 residues. Per germline, CDR1 SGHVS and CDR2 FQNEAQ. CDR3 coding DNA: TGTGCCAGCAGCCCTCGGTATACGGGAGGGGTTCATAGGTTCCAGCAGTACGTC. Its translation is CASSPRYTGGVHRFQQYV.

The chain couples TRBV14 to TRBJ2-2, with D unresolved. Germline V gene lookup returns CDR1 SGHDN and CDR2 FVKESK. V shed 2 bases and J shed 4 bases, with 8 bases lying between them. This CDR3 is 14 amino acids long. CDR3 sequence: CASSQILVTGELFF. The CDR3 DNA follows: TGTGCCAGCAGCCAAATCCTAGTCACCGGGGAGCTGTTTTTT.

The rearrangement joins TRBV5-6 to TRBJ2-5; the match to TRBD1 covers 7 bases. The germline V gene has CDR1 SGHDT and CDR2 YYEEEE. The CDR3 has 14 residues. With 4 bases clipped from V and 5 bases from J, the junction kept 8 bases outside the gene matches. CDR3 nucleotides: TGTGCCAGCAGCCGACAGGGTCGGTTTGAGACCCAGTACTTC. Protein sequence: CASSRQGRFETQYF. Complete variable domain (other parts from reference TRBV5-6 and TRBJ2-5): DAGVTQSPTHLIKTRGQQVTLRCSPKSGHDTVSWYQQALGQGPQFIFQYYEEEERQRGNFPDRFSGHQFPNYSSELNVNALLLGDSALYLCASSRQGRFETQYFGPGTRLLVL.

The rearrangement uses TRBV25-1 and TRBJ2-7; TRBD1 agrees at 7 bases. The CDR3 runs 13 residues. Germline V gene sequence: CDR1 MGHDK, CDR2 SYGVNS. Losses at the gene ends were 6 bases for V and 5 bases for J; bases not matched to a gene: 7. The CDR3 bases are TGTGCCAGCAGAGAAGGGGGCGGTCACGAGCAGTACTTC. Residues: CASREGGGHEQYF.

The CDR3 DNA follows: TGCAGCGCCGGAGCGGTTAGCTACGAGCAGTACTTC. This encodes CSAGAVSYEQYF. The V gene is TRBV29-1, the J gene TRBJ2-7; D possibly corresponds to TRBD2 (5 bases). The V gene lost 7 bases and the J gene lost 3 bases, with 13 bases spanning the gap. The CDR3 is 12 residues long. Germline lookup yields CDR1 SQVTM and CDR2 ANQGSEA.

The gene calls are TRBV29-1 and TRBJ2-1; D uncertain. Trimming stripped 0 bases from V and 5 bases from J, with 20 bases between. The CDR3 length is 17 residues. Germline CDR1 and CDR2: SQVTM and ANQGSEA. CDR3: CSVEDRWSHSNHNEQFF. The CDR3 nucleotides read TGCAGCGTTGAAGATCGATGGAGTCACTCTAACCACAATGAGCAGTTCTTC.

The gene calls are TRBV5-1 and TRBJ2-3; D is possibly TRBD1 (5 bases). The CDR3 spans 17 residues. The V end was cut by 4 bases, the J end by 1 base, with 19 bases between. Germline assignment: CDR1 SGHRS and CDR2 YFSETQ. The CDR3 reads CASSVSGQGVGTDTQYF. The CDR3, as DNA: TGCGCCAGCAGCGTCTCAGGGCAGGGTGTCGGCACAGATACGCAGTATTTT.

CDR3 DNA: TGTGCCAGTAGGTCCGGCTCTGGAAACACCATATATTTT. Protein: CASRSGSGNTIYF. The chain recombines TRBV19 with TRBJ1-3; D is unresolved. This CDR3 spans 13 amino acids. From germline, CDR1 is LNHDA and CDR2 SQIVND (reference sequence). Between the trimmed V and J ends, which lost 6 bases and 0 bases, there was a span of 6 bases.

The DNA for the CDR3 is TGTGCCAGCAGCCGGGACAGCACAGATACGCAGTATTTT. Translation gives CASSRDSTDTQYF. V and J are TRBV11-3 and TRBJ2-3; D might be TRBD1 or TRBD2, each matching 5 bases. Germline CDR1 SGHNT, CDR2 YENEEA. Trimming took off 5 bases at V and 0 bases at J, with 6 bases between the two ends. CDR3 length: 13 amino acids. Full variable domain (outside the CDR3, taken from reference TRBV11-3 and TRBJ2-3): EAGVVQSPRYKIIEKKQPVAFWCNPISGHNTLYWYLQNLGQGPELLIRYENEEAVDDSQLPKDRFSAERLKGVDSTLKIQPAELGDSAVYLCASSRDSTDTQYFGPGTRLTVL.

The rearrangement joins TRBV10-1 to TRBJ2-7; 8 nucleotides align to TRBD1. This CDR3 is built from 13 residues. With 4 bases clipped from V and 6 bases from J, the junction kept 5 bases outside the gene matches. CDR1 is WNHNN, CDR2 SYGVQD, per germline (reference sequence). CDR3 nucleotides: TGCGCCAGCAGTGGGACAGGGCCTGGCGAGCAGTACTTC. Its translation: CASSGTGPGEQYF.

This clone has more than one count but fewer than ten. J is TRBJ1-2 and V is TRBV6-1; tentatively, D is TRBD1 (5 bases). This CDR3 spans 13 amino acids. With 3 bases removed from V and 8 bases from J, the gap between germline ends came to 13 bases. CDR1 MNHNS and CDR2 SASEGT come from the germline V gene. This CDR3 is CASSEWRGGGYTF. Written as DNA, the CDR3 is TGTGCCAGCAGTGAGTGGAGGGGAGGAGGCTACACCTTC.

The chain joins TRBV7-2 to TRBJ1-2, with D possibly TRBD1 on 5 matching bases. The V end lost 4 bases, the J end lost 0 bases, and 15 bases lay between the germline ends. The CDR3 has 16 amino acids. Germline V lookup: CDR1 SGHTA, CDR2 FQGNSA. Here the CDR3 DNA reads TGTGCCAGCAGCTCTTACTCGACAGAGACTAACTATGGCTACACCTTC. This translates into CASSSYSTETNYGYTF.

This clone was found a few times. The chain recombines TRBV10-1 with TRBJ2-2; no definite D call. The germline V gene has CDR1 WNHNN and CDR2 SYGVQD (reference sequence). The CDR3 runs to 13 residues. Trimming took 4 bases from V and 1 from J, leaving 4 bases between them. In nucleotides, the CDR3 is TGCGCCAGCAGTGGCCTGAACACCGGGGAGCTGTTTTTT. This gives the protein CASSGLNTGELFF.

The chain couples TRBV9 to TRBJ2-7; 7 bases align to TRBD2. This CDR3 region has 15 residues. The trim removed 2 bases at V and 3 bases at J, leaving 8 bases unmatched. Germline assignment: CDR1 SGDLS and CDR2 YYNGEE. CDR3 DNA: TGTGCCAGCAGCGTTCGGACTAGGACTCTCTACGAGCAGTACGTC. It is translated as CASSVRTRTLYEQYV.

This CDR3 is CASSFLPGQGNTGELFF. CDR3 nucleotides: TGTGCCAGCAGCTTCCTACCGGGACAGGGTAACACCGGGGAGCTGTTTTTT. The genes are TRBV9 and TRBJ2-2, with TRBD1 identical over 9 bases. Trimming at V came to 4 bases and at J to 2 bases, leaving 9 bases not matched to a gene. This CDR3 region has 17 residues. Germline V gene sequence: CDR1 SGDLS, CDR2 YYNGEE. Full variable domain (rest looked up from reference TRBV9 and TRBJ2-2): DSGVTQTPKHLITATGQRVTLRCSPRSGDLSVYWYQQSLDQGLQFLIQYYNGEERAKGNILERFSAQQFPDLHSELNLSSLELGDSALYFCASSFLPGQGNTGELFFGEGSRLTVL.

V gene TRBV30 combines with J gene TRBJ1-2, with 10 positions matching TRBD1. The CDR3 extends over 17 amino acids. Germline V gives CDR1 GTSNPN, CDR2 SVGIG (reference sequence). V lost 8 bases, J lost 4 bases, and 19 bases stayed unmatched. For the CDR3, the DNA is TGTGCCACCGGTCCGGGGACAGGGGCCAGCAGGCGCTATGGCTACACCTTC. Protein sequence: CATGPGTGASRRYGYTF.

The chain recombines TRBV2 with TRBJ2-6; D may be TRBD1 or TRBD2 (5 bases each). V was clipped by 4 bases and J by 8 bases, with 12 bases between them. The CDR3 runs to 14 residues. Per germline, CDR1 SNHLY and CDR2 FYNNEI. CDR3 sequence reads: CASSGGEGTNVLTF. The CDR3 nucleotides are TGTGCCAGCAGTGGAGGCGAGGGGACCAACGTCCTGACTTTC. Complete variable domain (other parts from reference TRBV2 and TRBJ2-6): EPEVTQTPSHQVTQMGQEVILRCVPISNHLYFYWYRQILGQKVEFLVSFYNNEISEKSEIFDDQFSVERPDGSNFTLKIRSTKLEDSAMYFCASSGGEGTNVLTFGAGSRLTVL.

A few counts support this clone. The chain joins TRBV29-1 to TRBJ2-1; a possible D gene is TRBD1 (5 bases). The germline V and J ends were trimmed by 4 bases and 5 bases, with 18 bases remaining between them. This CDR3 contains 15 residues. Germline loops: CDR1 SQVTM, CDR2 ANQGSEA. In DNA form, the CDR3 reads TGCAGCGTTGGGGGCCGGTCTACACGGCACAATGAGCAGTTCTTC. Its translation is CSVGGRSTRHNEQFF.

This clone was seen a handful of times. CDR3 sequence reads: CASGLGRSEAFF. The CDR3 bases are TGTGCTAGTGGTTTGGGGAGATCCGAAGCTTTCTTT. This chain links TRBV12-5 with TRBJ1-1; D remains ambiguous. CDR1 is LGHNT, CDR2 FRNRAP, per germline. V gave up 1 base and J gave up 8 bases, with 8 bases separating them. The CDR3 is made up of 12 amino acids.

The CDR3 protein is CASSLDTGSTNEKLFF. The CDR3 DNA reads TGCGCCAGCAGCTTGGATACGGGATCAACTAATGAAAAACTGTTTTTT. The chain employs TRBV5-1 and TRBJ1-4; D gene unclear. The CDR3 has 16 amino acids. V shed 0 bases and J shed 0 bases, with 9 bases lying between them. Looked up from germline, CDR1 is SGHRS and CDR2 is YFSETQ.

This clone was observed once. Distinct nucleotide sequences in the sample also encode this CDR3. This chain links TRBV19 with TRBJ2-3, with TRBD1 matching over 10 bases. CDR1 and CDR2 from the germline V gene are LNHDA and SQIVND (reference sequence). The CDR3 spans 15 residues. Unmatched junction bases numbered 2, after V lost 4 bases and J lost 1 base. The CDR3 sequence is CASSSGTGGTDTQYF. The CDR3 nucleotides read TGTGCCAGTAGTAGTGGGACAGGGGGCACAGATACGCAGTATTTT.

The chain carries TRBV10-2 and TRBJ2-1; TRBD2 matches 8 bases. V was clipped by 7 bases and J by 9 bases; unmatched bases: 8. The CDR3 covers 13 residues. The germline V gene has CDR1 WSHSY and CDR2 SAAADI. Here the CDR3 reads CASNHGGAGEQFF. The CDR3 bases are TGCGCCAGCAATCACGGGGGGGCCGGTGAGCAGTTCTTC.

V usage is TRBV11-1 and J usage is TRBJ2-1, with TRBD2 identical over 11 bases. Germline lookup yields CDR1 SGHAT and CDR2 FQDESV (reference sequence). Trimming took 2 bases from V and 4 from J; bases not matched to a gene: 1. This CDR3 is 15 amino acids long. The CDR3 DNA reads as TGTGCCAGCAGCTTACCTAGCGGGGGGTACAATGAGCAGTTCTTC. Translated: CASSLPSGGYNEQFF.

This chain connects TRBV29-1 to TRBJ2-7; 8 nucleotides agree with TRBD2. Germline CDR1 reads SQVTM; CDR2 reads ANQGSEA. This CDR3 contains 15 residues. The junction had 12 bases not matched to a gene; V was cut back by 5 bases and J by 3 bases. The CDR3 DNA reads TGCAGCGTTATGTCCTACCCGGGGGGGGGCTACGAGCAGTACTTC. Residues: CSVMSYPGGGYEQYF.